The T cell receptor (beta chain) described here comes from a study of cytotoxic CD8 clonotypes in ibrutinib-treated CLL. V trimming: 6 bases; J trimming: 6 bases; junction bases outside the gene matches: 8. Germline V gene data show CDR1 as MDHEN and CDR2 as SYDVKM. This CDR3 region has 13 residues. Using immunoSEQ multiplex PCR, the repertoire was profiled, and TCRdb retains in-frame clones only, with some absent. The repertoire includes roughly 170,000 clones, roughly 80% of them detected once, and 3.5% to 5.5% sits in the top ten. The V gene is TRBV28, the J gene TRBJ2-7, with 7 positions matching TRBD1. The material sequenced was PBMCs, taken after 24 months of ibrutinib treatment. This clonotype originated in a human donor with chronic lymphocytic leukemia. This chain's CDR3 is CASSRRQGTEQYF. CDR3 sequence (DNA): TGTGCCAGCAGCCGGAGACAGGGCACCGAGCAGTACTTC. The whole variable domain, filled in from reference TRBV28 and TRBJ2-7, reads DVKVTQSSRYLVKRTGEKVFLECVQDMDHENMFWYRQDPGLGLRLIYFSYDVKMKEKGDIPEGYSVSREKKERFSLILESASTNQTSMYLCASSRRQGTEQYFGPGTRLTVT.